The 29 T cell receptor beta chains below were found in one sample sequenced in a study of a mutant IDH1 vaccine in newly diagnosed glioma. Time point denoted: week 47, end of study. Vaccine doses each comprised 300 ug of mutant IDH1 20-mer peptide, with topical imiquimod. These receptors have no known antigen. The repertoire was sequenced with immunoSEQ multiplex PCR; TCRdb's copy has only in-frame clones and lacks some. This sample yields some 40,000 clones, of which roughly four fifths are seen a single time; nearly 9% belongs to the top ten. The sequencing here drew on PBMCs, taken from a glioma patient whose treatment included an IDH1 peptide vaccine. These receptors originate from a man aged 40-49 years with glioma.

This clone was detected once. The J gene is TRBJ1-1, the V gene TRBV6-6; possibly TRBD1 for D (6 bases). Germline loops: CDR1 MNHNY, CDR2 SVGAGI (reference sequence). Trimming removed 2 bases at V and 1 base at J, with 11 bases between. The CDR3 has 15 amino acids. For the CDR3, the DNA is TGTGCCAGCAGTTACGTCCTACAGGGGAACACTGAAGCTTTCTTT. Translated: CASSYVLQGNTEAFF.

The rearrangement uses TRBV7-9 and TRBJ2-3, with no clear D. The CDR3 spans 16 residues. CDR1 and CDR2 (germline): SEHNR, FQNEAQ (reference sequence). Between the trimmed V and J ends, which lost 1 base and 2 bases, there was a span of 13 bases. CDR3: CASSLGSGGFTDTQYF. As DNA, the CDR3 is TGTGCCAGCAGCTTAGGGTCCGGCGGATTCACAGATACGCAGTATTTT.

V is TRBV4-1 and J is TRBJ2-2, with 11 bases lining up with TRBD2. After removal of 4 bases from V and 7 bases from J, the junction contained 8 bases not matched to a gene. Per germline, CDR1 MGHRA and CDR2 YSYEKL. This CDR3 is built from 16 residues. The chain's CDR3 is CASSRGLAGAHGELFF. In nucleotides, the CDR3 is TGCGCCAGCAGCCGAGGACTAGCGGGTGCCCACGGGGAGCTGTTTTTT.

This chain connects TRBV2 to TRBJ2-7, with 9 bases lining up with TRBD2. The CDR3 runs to 15 residues. V lost 5 bases to trimming and J lost 2 bases; unmatched junction nucleotides: 7. Per germline, CDR1 SNHLY and CDR2 FYNNEI. CDR3 residues: CASSKKVAGAYEQYF. The DNA for the CDR3 is TGTGCCAGCAGTAAGAAGGTAGCGGGAGCCTACGAGCAGTACTTC. Combining the CDR3 with reference TRBV2 and TRBJ2-7 gives the whole variable domain EPEVTQTPSHQVTQMGQEVILRCVPISNHLYFYWYRQILGQKVEFLVSFYNNEISEKSEIFDDQFSVERPDGSNFTLKIRSTKLEDSAMYFCASSKKVAGAYEQYFGPGTRLTVT.

The J gene is TRBJ2-7, the V gene TRBV6-1, with unresolved D. This CDR3 is built from 14 residues. Germline values: CDR1 MNHNS, CDR2 SASEGT. V was clipped by 3 bases and J by 0 bases, with 9 bases between them. The chain's CDR3 is CASSDTGGSYEQYF. The CDR3 DNA sequence: TGTGCCAGCAGTGACACCGGCGGCTCCTACGAGCAGTACTTC.

There are a few counts of this clone. The chain recombines TRBV11-3 with TRBJ2-5; TRBD2 matches 9 bases. Germline CDR1 SGHNT, CDR2 YENEEA. The ends lost 1 base at V and 5 bases at J; junction bases unmatched: 2. There are 14 residues in the CDR3. CDR3 residues: CASSLGGRAETQYF. CDR3 bases: TGTGCCAGCAGCTTAGGCGGGAGGGCCGAGACCCAGTACTTC.

The chain joins TRBV5-4 to TRBJ1-3; the match to TRBD1 covers 7 bases. Germline CDR1 SGHNT, CDR2 YYREEE (reference sequence). This CDR3 comprises 16 residues. V lost 4 bases and J lost 4; bases outside the gene matches: 11. This CDR3 reads CASSDPRQGRGNTIYF. CDR3 nucleotide sequence: TGTGCCAGCAGCGATCCCCGACAGGGAAGGGGAAACACCATATATTTT.

The chain has TRBV11-2 and TRBJ2-1; 12 bases match TRBD2. From germline, CDR1 is SGHAT and CDR2 FQNNGV. CDR3 length: 18 residues. V lost 6 bases to trimming and J lost 2 bases; unmatched junction nucleotides: 11. The CDR3 loop is CASRPLGLAGSPYNEQFF. CDR3 DNA sequence: TGTGCCAGCAGACCCCTTGGACTAGCGGGATCTCCCTACAATGAGCAGTTCTTC.

By its share, this clone is medium-sized. The chain employs TRBV5-4 and TRBJ2-7; D is possibly TRBD1 (6 bases). Germline lookup yields CDR1 SGHNT and CDR2 YYREEE (reference sequence). The CDR3 totals 12 residues. This CDR3 is CASSSWAGEMEV. The CDR3 region has the DNA TGTGCCAGCAGCTCCTGGGCAGGGGAGATGGAGGTC.

There are a few counts of this clone. V gene TRBV5-5 combines with J gene TRBJ1-1, with D possibly TRBD1 on 5 matching bases. Germline V gene data show CDR1 as SGHKS and CDR2 as YYEKEE (reference sequence). V lost 4 bases and J 1 base, leaving 14 bases between the germline ends. The CDR3 contains 15 residues. Here the CDR3 DNA reads TGTGCCAGCAGCGTCGAACAGGCCCAGAACACTGAAGCTTTCTTT. This encodes CASSVEQAQNTEAFF.

Comment on this clone: One end of the junction is discordant with germline, which a read error may explain. Other DNA sequences in the same sample also yield this CDR3. The V and J genes are TRBV15 and TRBJ2-4, with TRBD2 matching 9 bases. Per germline, CDR1 LNHNV and CDR2 YYDKDF (reference sequence). CDR3 length: 17 residues. CDR3 loop: CATSRDRISGSKNIQYF. As DNA, the CDR3 is TGTGCCACCAGCAGAGATCGGATTAGCGGGAGCAAAAACATTCAGTACTTT.

The rearrangement joins TRBV19 to TRBJ1-1; 7 bases line up with TRBD1. Germline V gives CDR1 LNHDA, CDR2 SQIVND (reference sequence). With V trimmed by 3 bases and J by 3 bases, 1 base remained unmatched. This CDR3 comprises 13 residues. CDR3 residues: CASSIDRDTEAFF. In DNA, the CDR3 is TGTGCCAGTAGTATTGACAGGGACACTGAAGCTTTCTTT.

This chain connects TRBV5-8 to TRBJ2-1, with TRBD2 matching 13 bases. V gave up 4 bases and J gave up 6 bases; unmatched junction bases: 7. CDR3 length equals 16 residues. CDR1 and CDR2 from the germline V gene are SGHTS and YDEGEE. CDR3 in amino acids: CASSRRTSGSTNEQFF. The CDR3 region has the DNA TGTGCCAGCAGCCGACGGACTAGCGGGAGTACCAATGAGCAGTTCTTC.

Written as DNA, the CDR3 is TGTGCCAGCTCACCAGACGAGGTAGGGGAATATTACGAGCAGTACTTC. Its translation is CASSPDEVGEYYEQYF. The chain couples TRBV18 to TRBJ2-7; D possibly corresponds to TRBD1 (5 bases). The CDR3 runs to 16 residues. The V and J ends lost 2 bases and 4 bases respectively, with 18 bases between them. In germline, CDR1 is KGHSH, CDR2 LQKENI.

The V and J genes are TRBV10-2 and TRBJ2-3; 7 bases map to TRBD1. J was trimmed by 4 bases and V by 5 bases; bases with no gene match: 3. Per germline, CDR1 WSHSY and CDR2 SAAADI. The CDR3 totals 13 residues. In DNA, the CDR3 is TGCGCCAGCAGTACGGGACAGTCAGATACGCAGTATTTT. Translated, it gives CASSTGQSDTQYF.

The genes are TRBV12-5 and TRBJ2-1; 8 bases line up with TRBD2. The V segment lost 7 bases and the J segment 5 bases; nucleotides outside the gene matches: 19. The V gene's germline CDR1 is LGHNT and CDR2 FRNRAP. CDR3 size: 18 residues. The DNA for the CDR3 is TGTGCTAGTGCGACGGGTAGCGGGACCTCCTACTCGAACAATGAGCAGTTCTTC. Amino acids: CASATGSGTSYSNNEQFF.

The chain uses TRBV5-6 and TRBJ2-1, with no clear D. Looked up from germline, CDR1 is SGHDT and CDR2 is YYEEEE. The CDR3 is 13 amino acids. The V end lost 0 bases, the J end lost 13 bases, and 14 bases lay between the germline ends. The CDR3 loop is CASSLGATPLQFF. CDR3 DNA: TGTGCCAGCAGCTTGGGGGCCACGCCCCTACAGTTCTTC.

This clone was counted only a few times. The V and J genes are TRBV27 and TRBJ2-7, with 9 bases fitting TRBD1. This CDR3 has 15 residues. From germline, CDR1 is MNHEY and CDR2 SMNVEV (reference sequence). With V trimmed by 6 bases and J by 3 bases, 9 bases remained unmatched. CDR3 DNA: TGTGCCAGCAGCCTACAGGGGGCGCAGGGCTACGAGCAGTACGTC. The encoded protein is CASSLQGAQGYEQYV.

J is TRBJ2-7 and V is TRBV5-1; 9 positions agree with TRBD2. This CDR3 contains 16 residues. Per germline, CDR1 SGHRS and CDR2 YFSETQ. After removal of 0 bases from V and 7 bases from J, the junction contained 11 bases not matched to a gene. CDR3 protein: CASSLGPSGTMGEQYF. The DNA for the CDR3 is TGCGCCAGCAGCTTGGGTCCTAGCGGGACTATGGGAGAGCAGTACTTC.

This clone was seen a few times. V is TRBV6-6 and J is TRBJ1-2; no clear D. The germline V gene has CDR1 MNHNY and CDR2 SVGAGI (reference sequence). The CDR3 runs 13 residues. V dropped 2 bases and J dropped 4 bases, with 8 bases sitting between them. The CDR3 coding sequence is TGTGCCAGCAGTTACAACTCTGGCTATGGCTACACCTTC. Its protein product is CASSYNSGYGYTF.

The chain joins TRBV6-1 to TRBJ2-7; D is uncertain. Trimming removed 1 base from V and 0 bases from J, with 4 bases in between. This CDR3 contains 13 residues. In germline, CDR1 is MNHNS, CDR2 SASEGT. CDR3 loop: CASSEDFSYEQYF. The CDR3 region has the DNA TGTGCCAGCAGTGAAGACTTCTCCTACGAGCAGTACTTC.

V is TRBV5-1 and J is TRBJ2-1; unclear D gene. CDR3 length: 15 amino acids. The V end was cut by 2 bases, the J end by 0 bases, with 9 bases between. Germline V gene lookup returns CDR1 SGHRS and CDR2 YFSETQ. As DNA, the CDR3 is TGCGCCAGCAGCTTACAGTCTCACTCCTACAATGAGCAGTTCTTC. This sequence encodes CASSLQSHSYNEQFF.

The chain is built from TRBV7-9 and TRBJ2-1, with D unclear. The germline V gene encodes CDR1 SEHNR and CDR2 FQNEAQ (reference sequence). The ends were cut back, 3 bases at V and 1 base at J, with 7 bases in the middle. The CDR3 is 14 residues long. The CDR3 DNA sequence: TGTGCCAGCAGCTTCTGGGAATCCTACAATGAGCAGTTCTTC. Its translation: CASSFWESYNEQFF.

The rearrangement uses TRBV9 and TRBJ1-6, with D perhaps matching TRBD1 (5 bases). The length of the CDR3 is 14 residues. V was trimmed by 3 bases and J by 8 bases, leaving 12 bases between them. From germline, CDR1 is SGDLS and CDR2 YYNGEE. The CDR3 DNA follows: TGTGCCAGCAGCGCCCAGGGCTGGGATTCACCCCTCCACTTT. Translating gives CASSAQGWDSPLHF. The entire variable domain, with the rest obtained from reference TRBV9 and TRBJ1-6, is as follows: DSGVTQTPKHLITATGQRVTLRCSPRSGDLSVYWYQQSLDQGLQFLIQYYNGEERAKGNILERFSAQQFPDLHSELNLSSLELGDSALYFCASSAQGWDSPLHFGNGTRLTVT.

This sequence joins TRBV19 and TRBJ1-6; 8 bases are a match to TRBD1. Looked up from germline, CDR1 is LNHDA and CDR2 is SQIVND (reference sequence). With 3 bases clipped from V and 4 bases from J, the junction kept 5 bases outside the gene matches. This CDR3 comprises 16 residues. CDR3 in DNA: TGTGCCAGTAGTATGGGGAACAGGGGGTATAATTCACCCCTCCACTTT. This sequence encodes CASSMGNRGYNSPLHF. The full variable domain, with the rest looked up from reference TRBV19 and TRBJ1-6, is DGGITQSPKYLFRKEGQNVTLSCEQNLNHDAMYWYRQDPGQGLRLIYYSQIVNDFQKGDIAEGYSVSREKKESFPLTVTSAQKNPTAFYLCASSMGNRGYNSPLHFGNGTRLTVT.

The chain recombines TRBV19 with TRBJ1-1, with 9 bases lining up with TRBD1. The V and J ends lost 5 bases and 4 bases, in that order; junction bases with no gene match: 8. This CDR3 is built from 15 residues. The V gene's germline CDR1 is LNHDA and CDR2 SQIVND (reference sequence). The CDR3 DNA reads TGTGCCAGTAGTGCGAACAGGGGGCTTGGCACTGAAGCTTTCTTT. Encoded protein: CASSANRGLGTEAFF.

The chain employs TRBV28 and TRBJ1-2; tentatively, D is TRBD1 (6 bases). Trimming removed 9 bases at V and 4 bases at J, with 27 bases between. CDR1 and CDR2 from the germline V gene are MDHEN and SYDVKM. There are 17 residues in the CDR3. CDR3 region: CASRGAISDRSSYGYTF. The CDR3 DNA is TGTGCCAGTCGAGGTGCGATCTCGGACAGAAGTAGCTATGGCTACACCTTC.

The genes are TRBV5-1 and TRBJ1-2; D might be TRBD1 (6 bases). This CDR3 is 12 amino acids long. Germline V gives CDR1 SGHRS, CDR2 YFSETQ. Trimming left V 4 bases short and J 6 bases short, with 10 bases between. CDR3 sequence: CASSTQGNGYTF. CDR3 DNA: TGCGCCAGCAGCACACAGGGAAATGGCTACACCTTC.

The CDR3 DNA sequence: TGCAGCGCGACAGGGGGCGAGAACACTGAAGCTTTCTTT. This gives the protein CSATGGENTEAFF. V and J are TRBV29-1 and TRBJ1-1; TRBD1 aligns across 10 bases. Germline V gene data show CDR1 as SQVTM and CDR2 as ANQGSEA. The CDR3 loop spans 13 amino acids. The V gene end was trimmed by 7 bases and the J gene end by 1 base; junction bases not matched to a gene: 3.